Each of the 17 T cell receptor beta chains below was sequenced from the same sample in a study of T cells in pancreatic ductal adenocarcinoma (dated by TCRdb to 2015 to 2018). The method was the immunoSEQ multiplex PCR assay. TCRdb took over this immuneACCESS table, retaining in-frame rearrangements with V and J assigned. Such tables are incomplete; in checked studies, under half of the missing clones stem from an unresolved V gene, and the remainder is unexplained. The sample table lists more than 4,000 clones, 68% of them with a count of one. Roughly 13% of the sample goes to the ten largest clones. Pancreatic ductal adenocarcinoma patients who had undergone surgery without neoadjuvant therapy were selected. Sequencing was performed on pancreatic tumor tissue. The receptors were sampled from a human donor with pancreatic ductal adenocarcinoma.

This clone came up once. The J gene is TRBJ2-1, the V gene TRBV2, with D tentatively TRBD2 (7 bases). Germline V lookup: CDR1 SNHLY, CDR2 FYNNEI. Deletions cut 8 bases from V and 4 bases from J, with 15 bases between. This CDR3 region has 14 residues. The CDR3 spells CASGVGGRYNEQFF. CDR3 coding DNA: TGTGCCAGCGGGGTGGGGGGGCGTTACAATGAGCAGTTCTTC.

Concerning this clone itself: At one end the junction does not follow the germline gene, possibly because of a read error. The chain uses TRBV10-3 and TRBJ2-7; D uncertain. Germline assignment: CDR1 ENHRY and CDR2 SYGVKD. The CDR3 is 14 residues long. CDR3 residues: CASSPNRVGYEQYF. The CDR3 DNA sequence: TGTGCCAGCAGTCCCAATAGGGTCGGCTACGAGCAGTACTTC.

This clone was observed a single time. J is TRBJ2-7 and V is TRBV7-6; 9 bases align to TRBD2. Looked up from germline, CDR1 is SGHVS and CDR2 is FNYEAQ. The CDR3 spans 15 residues. V dropped 3 bases and J dropped 6; count of bases not matched to a gene: 9. This chain's CDR3 is CASSFGLARLSEQYF. Here the CDR3 DNA reads TGTGCCAGCAGCTTCGGACTAGCGAGACTGAGCGAGCAGTACTTC.

Only one count was recorded for this clone. The rearrangement links TRBV5-6 to TRBJ1-5; no firm D call. The CDR3 is 14 amino acids. The germline V gene encodes CDR1 SGHDT and CDR2 YYEEEE. Trimming removed 0 bases at V and 0 bases at J, with 4 bases between. CDR3 bases: TGTGCCAGCAGCTTGGGGGGTAGCAATCAGCCCCAGCATTTT. Translating it yields CASSLGGSNQPQHF.

The V gene is TRBV11-2, the J gene TRBJ2-7; TRBD1 matches at 8 bases. CDR3 length equals 12 residues. Trimming cost V 5 bases and J 7 bases; bases outside gene matches: 4. Per germline, CDR1 SGHAT and CDR2 FQNNGV. The CDR3 nucleotides read TGTGCCAGCAGCGTACACAGGGGGGAGCAGTACTTC. Translated: CASSVHRGEQYF.

J is TRBJ1-2 and V is TRBV7-2, with 7 bases that match TRBD1. CDR3 length: 13 amino acids. The germline V gene encodes CDR1 SGHTA and CDR2 FQGNSA. V dropped 1 base and J dropped 8; count of bases not matched to a gene: 4. The CDR3 DNA reads as TGTGCCAGCAGCTTAGGGGACAGAAGGGGCTACACCTTC. This encodes CASSLGDRRGYTF.

The chain has TRBV21-1 and TRBJ2-6; TRBD1 was called by the table and not checked on the DNA. TRBV21-1 is deemed a pseudogene. This CDR3 contains 17 residues. CDR3 amino acids: CASSTRDLASGANVLTF. The CDR3 DNA is TGTGCCAGCAGCACCAGGGATTTAGCTTCTGGGGCCAACGTCCTGACTTTC.

This rearrangement joins TRBV28 to TRBJ2-1; the D gene could be TRBD1 or TRBD2 (5 bases each). The CDR3 consists of 15 residues. Trimming removed 0 bases at V and 5 bases at J, with 11 bases between. CDR1 is MDHEN, CDR2 SYDVKM, per germline. The CDR3 is CASSLWRGLNNEQFF. DNA for the CDR3: TGTGCCAGCAGTTTATGGAGGGGATTAAACAATGAGCAGTTCTTC.

This chain uses TRBV10-3 with TRBJ2-2; 14 bases map to TRBD2. CDR1 and CDR2 (germline): ENHRY, SYGVKD. The CDR3 consists of 18 residues. Germline trimming cut 5 bases from V and 2 bases from J; bases unmatched to any gene: 7. The CDR3 is CAISFGTSGSFNTGELFF. In nucleotides, the CDR3 is TGTGCCATCAGTTTCGGGACTAGCGGGAGCTTTAACACCGGGGAGCTGTTTTTT.

The table lists this clone with a few counts. The sample contains more than one DNA sequence encoding this CDR3. The V gene is TRBV7-9, the J gene TRBJ1-1; tentatively, D is TRBD1 (6 bases). Trimming cost V 4 bases and J 3 bases, with 9 bases left between them. This CDR3 contains 13 residues. Germline V gene data show CDR1 as SEHNR and CDR2 as FQNEAQ (reference sequence). In nucleotides, the CDR3 is TGTGCCAGCAGCTCACAGGGCTACACTGAAGCTTTCTTT. It specifies CASSSQGYTEAFF.

A single count supports this clone. The CDR3 DNA is TGCGCCAGCAGCCAAGTACTAGGGGGCCCCTACGAGCAGTACTTC. Translating gives CASSQVLGGPYEQYF. J is TRBJ2-7 and V is TRBV4-3; 7 bases match TRBD1. This CDR3 contains 15 residues. Germline V gene lookup returns CDR1 LGHNA and CDR2 YSLEER. V was pared by 1 base and J by 2 bases, with 5 bases of the junction left unmatched.

This clone was counted only a few times. The chain couples TRBV10-3 to TRBJ1-2; TRBD1 aligns across 11 bases. V lost 10 bases, J lost 2 bases, and 3 bases stayed unmatched. From germline, CDR1 is ENHRY and CDR2 SYGVKD. This CDR3 comprises 13 residues. The CDR3 sequence: CASGQGANYGYTF. The CDR3 nucleotides read TGTGCCAGCGGACAGGGGGCAAACTATGGCTACACCTTC.

The rearrangement uses TRBV5-6 and TRBJ2-7; 13 nucleotides line up with TRBD2. The CDR3 length is 13 residues. V was pared by 4 bases and J by 9 bases, with 4 bases of the junction left unmatched. Looked up from germline, CDR1 is SGHDT and CDR2 is YYEEEE. The CDR3 region is CASSPRTSGGQYF. For the CDR3, the DNA is TGTGCCAGCAGCCCGAGGACTAGCGGGGGGCAGTACTTC.

The chain joins TRBV11-3 to TRBJ2-1; 12 nucleotides align to TRBD2. The CDR3 consists of 15 residues. J lost 8 bases, V lost 4 bases, and 6 bases had no gene match. Germline V gene data show CDR1 as SGHNT and CDR2 as YENEEA. Written as DNA, the CDR3 is TGTGCCAGCAGCTCGACTAGCGGGGGTTTAGATGAGCAGTTCTTC. This sequence encodes CASSSTSGGLDEQFF.

As concerns this clone: The junction differs from germline at one of its ends, possibly a read error. The chain is built from TRBV7-9 and TRBJ2-1, with 7 bases matching TRBD2. In germline, CDR1 is SEHNR, CDR2 FQNEAQ (reference sequence). This CDR3 region has 17 residues. The CDR3 spells CASSLADSQSSYNEQFF. CDR3 coding DNA: TGTGCCAGCAGCCTAGCGGATAGTCAGAGCTCCTACAATGAGCAGTTCTTC.

This sequence joins TRBV5-4 and TRBJ2-1; 7 bases line up with TRBD1. The CDR3 runs to 15 residues. V trimming: 1 base; J trimming: 0 bases; junction bases outside the gene matches: 1. Germline CDR1 SGHNT, CDR2 YYREEE (reference sequence). The CDR3 DNA reads as TGTGCCAGCAGCTTGCCAGGGGGCTCCTACAATGAGCAGTTCTTC. Its protein is CASSLPGGSYNEQFF.

The sample holds a few counts of this clone. This rearrangement joins TRBV4-1 to TRBJ2-5; D perhaps matches TRBD2 (6 bases). CDR1 and CDR2 from the germline V gene are MGHRA and YSYEKL. Between the trimmed V and J ends, which lost 3 bases and 7 bases, there was a span of 12 bases. The CDR3 covers 13 residues. The CDR3 DNA reads TGCGCCAGCAGCCATGGGACCGGGGGGACCCAGTACTTC. Its protein product is CASSHGTGGTQYF.